This TCR beta chain was documented in a study of cytomegalovirus exposure and HLA in healthy donors. 13 Jbeta primers and 60 Vbeta primers were used for the PCR. Assay: immunoSEQ multiplex PCR; the TCRdb copy retains only in-frame clones and omits some. The sample records around 280,000 clones, 85% to 90% being singletons. CDR1 is MNHNY and CDR2 is SVGAGI in the germline V gene (reference sequence). Trimming took 5 bases from V and 5 from J, leaving 12 bases between them. The CDR3 totals 13 residues. Material for sequencing was PBMCs. The chain links TRBV6-6 to TRBJ1-2; D remains ambiguous. The TCR originated in a woman between 18 and 29 years old in good health and CMV-seronegative. CDR3 region: CASSGTRRYGYTF. The DNA for the CDR3 is TGTGCCAGCAGTGGTACTAGGAGGTATGGCTACACCTTC.